Listed here are 26 T cell receptor beta chains from one sample, sequenced in a study of shared clonotypes between healthy human individuals. Sequencing used immunoSEQ multiplex PCR; TCRdb keeps in-frame clones, though not all of them. Among fewer than 650,000 clones listed, around three quarters were seen once. What was sequenced was PBMCs. The receptor source for this set is a woman between 35 and 50 years old in good health. Some clones in this sample may be carry-over from other donors' samples.

This clone was seen a handful of times. Other DNA sequences in the sample encode the same CDR3. The chain couples TRBV11-2 to TRBJ1-1; D gene uncertain. The V gene lost 0 bases and the J gene lost 1 base, with 3 bases spanning the gap. This CDR3 spans 13 amino acids. The germline V gene has CDR1 SGHAT and CDR2 FQNNGV. The CDR3 DNA follows: TGTGCCAGCAGCTTAGACCCGAACACTGAAGCTTTCTTT. This encodes CASSLDPNTEAFF.

The V and J genes are TRBV7-9 and TRBJ2-1; possibly TRBD1 for D (6 bases). The germline V and J ends were trimmed by 1 base and 7 bases, with 8 bases remaining between them. CDR1 SEHNR and CDR2 FQNEAQ come from the germline V gene (reference sequence). This CDR3 comprises 13 residues. The CDR3 nucleotides are TGTGCCAGCAGCTTAGACAGGGTAAATGAGCAGTTCTTC. Encoded protein: CASSLDRVNEQFF.

V is TRBV29-1 and J is TRBJ1-2; D ambiguous. V lost 3 bases and J 4 bases, leaving 12 bases between the germline ends. CDR1 and CDR2 (germline): SQVTM, ANQGSEA. The CDR3 has 13 residues. CDR3 amino acids: CSVDGTQGYGYTF. CDR3 in DNA: TGCAGCGTTGACGGCACCCAAGGCTATGGCTACACCTTC.

This clone was seen just once. The V gene is TRBV5-6, the J gene TRBJ1-4; the D gene is possibly TRBD1 (5 bases). This CDR3 is built from 14 residues. Trimming took off 3 bases at V and 8 bases at J, with 14 bases between the two ends. Germline V gives CDR1 SGHDT, CDR2 YYEEEE. DNA for the CDR3: TGTGCCAGCAGCTGGGGAAGGGGTGACGAAAAACTGTTTTTT. Translation: CASSWGRGDEKLFF.

This sequence joins TRBV9 and TRBJ2-2; D might be TRBD2 (6 bases). Per the germline V gene, CDR1 is SGDLS and CDR2 is YYNGEE. V was cut by 4 bases and J by 0 bases, with 13 bases left in between. The CDR3 sequence is 16 residues long. DNA for the CDR3: TGTGCCAGCAGCACAGGTTGGGAGGCGAACACCGGGGAGCTGTTTTTT. It encodes CASSTGWEANTGELFF.

Note on this clone: One end of the junction varies from germline; a read error may be responsible. This sequence joins TRBV7-7 and TRBJ2-1; 11 positions match TRBD2. Germline CDR1 SSHAT, CDR2 FNYEAQ (reference sequence). This CDR3 contains 15 residues. CDR3 in DNA: TGTGCTAGCAGCCCGGGACTAGCGGAGTACAATGAGCAGTTCTTC. Encoded protein: CASSPGLAEYNEQFF.

Regarding this clone: This probably arose from a read error, given a far larger clone one base away. Additional DNA sequences in this sample encode the identical CDR3. This chain joins TRBV5-1 and TRBJ2-3; D is uncertain. Germline loops: CDR1 SGHRS, CDR2 YFSETQ. This CDR3 is 15 amino acids long. V lost 5 bases, J lost 5 bases, and 18 bases lay in between. The CDR3 DNA is TGCGCCAGCAGTAGCTCTGGTTCTGAAGGAGATACGCAGTATTTT. Translation: CASSSSGSEGDTQYF.

This sequence joins TRBV6-1 and TRBJ2-5; D remains ambiguous. Trimming stripped 2 bases from V and 1 base from J, with 8 bases between. CDR3 size: 14 residues. CDR1 is MNHNS, CDR2 SASEGT, per germline. The CDR3 bases are TGTGCCAGCAGTGAAAGTTATTCCCAAGAGACCCAGTACTTC. Amino acids: CASSESYSQETQYF.

The chain recombines TRBV6-5 with TRBJ2-7; a weak D match, TRBD2 (6 bases). This CDR3 has 14 amino acids. Germline CDR1 is MNHEY and CDR2 is SVGAGI. The V and J ends lost 4 bases and 4 bases respectively, with 14 bases between them. CDR3 residues: CASSLLIAAYEQYF. DNA for the CDR3: TGTGCCAGCAGTTTGCTGATAGCGGCATACGAGCAGTACTTC.

The J gene is TRBJ1-2, the V gene TRBV4-1; D not certain. Trimming removed 3 bases at V and 0 bases at J, with 11 bases between. The CDR3 is 15 amino acids. From germline, CDR1 is MGHRA and CDR2 YSYEKL. The CDR3 region is CASSQAVDANYGYTF. The CDR3 DNA reads TGCGCCAGCAGCCAGGCCGTCGATGCTAACTATGGCTACACCTTC.

The V call is TRBV15, the J call TRBJ2-5; 9 bases fit TRBD2. With 0 bases clipped from V and 4 bases from J, the junction kept 3 bases outside the gene matches. Per the germline V gene, CDR1 is LNHNV and CDR2 is YYDKDF (reference sequence). The CDR3 runs to 15 residues. The DNA of the CDR3 is TGTGCCACCAGCAGAGATGTTAGCGGGAGAGAGACCCAGTACTTC. Its translation is CATSRDVSGRETQYF.

This clone was found a few times. The CDR3 spells CAWSGARNTEAFF. The CDR3 bases are TGTGCCTGGAGTGGGGCCCGTAACACTGAAGCTTTCTTT. The chain links TRBV30 to TRBJ1-1; no clear D gene. CDR1 and CDR2 (germline): GTSNPN, SVGIG (reference sequence). The CDR3 has 13 residues. The ends were cut back, 1 base at V and 2 bases at J, with 8 bases in the middle.

A note on this clone: Within the sample, other DNA sequences also encode this same CDR3. This rearrangement joins TRBV7-8 to TRBJ2-7; D call uncertain. CDR1 and CDR2 from the germline V gene are SGHVS and FQNEAQ. The CDR3 has 15 residues. V gave up 6 bases and J gave up 5 bases, with 20 bases separating them. As DNA, the CDR3 is TGTGCCAGCAGTTTCCTCCGCTACTCACCGCACGAGCAGTACTTC. It codes for CASSFLRYSPHEQYF.

The chain uses TRBV5-8 and TRBJ2-1; 7 nucleotides match TRBD2. Germline assignment: CDR1 SGHTS and CDR2 YDEGEE. This CDR3 has 16 amino acids. The trim removed 3 bases at V and 6 bases at J, leaving 12 bases unmatched. The CDR3 DNA follows: TGTGCCAGCAGCTCGGCCGGGACTATTTTTTCCAATGAGCAGTTCTTC. Translating it yields CASSSAGTIFSNEQFF.

The rearrangement links TRBV5-1 to TRBJ2-5, with D maybe TRBD2 (6 bases). The V gene lost 2 bases and the J gene lost 2 bases, with 16 bases spanning the gap. This CDR3 spans 16 amino acids. The germline CDR1 and CDR2 sequences are SGHRS and YFSETQ. The CDR3 sequence is CASSFSGAGRQETQYF. The DNA for the CDR3 is TGCGCCAGCAGCTTCTCGGGAGCGGGTAGACAAGAGACCCAGTACTTC.

This rearrangement joins TRBV19 to TRBJ1-4, with 9 bases matching TRBD1. Trimming at V came to 5 bases and at J to 6 bases, leaving 10 bases not matched to a gene. The germline V gene has CDR1 LNHDA and CDR2 SQIVND (reference sequence). The CDR3 runs 16 residues. The CDR3 region is CASSPSDRGDYEKLFF. DNA for the CDR3: TGTGCCAGTAGTCCCTCGGACAGGGGAGATTATGAAAAACTGTTTTTT.

Points on this clone: It may be a read error: a sequence one base away is much more abundant. The CDR3 DNA is TGTGCCAGCAGCGCAGGGAAGAACACTGAAACTTTCTTT. It codes for CASSAGKNTETFF. V and J are TRBV6-1 and TRBJ1-1; the D gene is possibly TRBD1 (5 bases). CDR1 and CDR2 from the germline V gene are MNHNS and SASEGT. CDR3 length: 13 residues.

The chain recombines TRBV30 with TRBJ2-1; TRBD2 agrees at 9 bases. V lost 0 bases to trimming and J lost 8 bases; unmatched junction nucleotides: 5. This CDR3 has 14 residues. Germline CDR1 reads GTSNPN; CDR2 reads SVGIG (reference sequence). CDR3 nucleotides: TGTGCCTGGAGTGTATTAGCGGGAGATGATGAGCAGTTCTTC. Translating it yields CAWSVLAGDDEQFF.

The chain combines TRBV6-1 with TRBJ2-5, with D possibly TRBD2 on 5 matching bases. CDR1 and CDR2 from the germline V gene are MNHNS and SASEGT. The length of the CDR3 is 15 residues. The ends were cut back, 2 bases at V and 1 base at J, with 11 bases in the middle. CDR3 protein: CASSETEGSQETQYF. CDR3 bases: TGTGCCAGCAGTGAAACCGAGGGATCCCAAGAGACCCAGTACTTC.

This clone was seen just once. This chain joins TRBV6-5 and TRBJ2-1; 8 bases line up with TRBD2. This CDR3 spans 14 amino acids. Germline assignment: CDR1 MNHEY and CDR2 SVGAGI. V lost 7 bases to trimming and J lost 8 bases; unmatched junction nucleotides: 10. The CDR3 DNA follows: TGTGCCAGCACCAACAGCGGGAGTAGGGATGAGCAGTTCTTC. Amino acids: CASTNSGSRDEQFF.

Comment on this clone: A junction boundary mismatches the germline segment, possibly from a read error. This chain uses TRBV6-5 with TRBJ1-1, with D perhaps TRBD1 (6 bases). The CDR3 is 15 residues long. Germline CDR1 MNHEY, CDR2 SVGAGI. CDR3 in DNA: TGTGCCGGCAGAACTGCTTACAGGGTTGACACTGAAGCTTTCTTT. Amino acid sequence: CAGRTAYRVDTEAFF.

V and J are TRBV7-9 and TRBJ2-3, with 13 bases matching TRBD2. CDR1 and CDR2 (germline): SEHNR, FQNEAQ (reference sequence). V dropped 5 bases and J dropped 6; count of bases not matched to a gene: 8. CDR3 length equals 16 residues. The CDR3 bases are TGTGCCAGCAGCCCCGGGACTAGCGGGATAGGGGATACGCAGTATTTT. Translated, it gives CASSPGTSGIGDTQYF.

V and J are TRBV6-5 and TRBJ2-5; D is perhaps TRBD1 or TRBD2 (5 bases each). CDR1 and CDR2 from the germline V gene are MNHEY and SVGAGI. CDR3 length: 14 residues. Trimming shortened V by 4 bases and J by 2 bases, and 11 bases separated the two germline ends. The CDR3 sequence: CASSLPREQETQYF. Written as DNA, the CDR3 is TGTGCCAGCAGTTTACCCAGGGAGCAAGAGACCCAGTACTTC.

This sequence joins TRBV6-5 and TRBJ2-4; D may be TRBD2 (6 bases). The CDR3 is 15 residues long. V was cut by 7 bases and J by 2 bases, with 15 bases left in between. Germline V gene sequence: CDR1 MNHEY, CDR2 SVGAGI. The CDR3 nucleotides read TGTGCCAGCAAACCAGCGGGCAGAACCAAAAACATTCAGTACTTC. Its translation: CASKPAGRTKNIQYF.

Notes on this clone: The same CDR3 arises from other DNA sequences in this sample as well. This CDR3 reads CASSLVGQPQHF. CDR3 nucleotides: TGTGCCAGCAGCTTAGTCGGTCAGCCCCAGCATTTT. The V and J genes are TRBV7-8 and TRBJ1-5, with D uncertain. Trimming removed 1 base at V and 6 bases at J, with 4 bases between. Germline values: CDR1 SGHVS, CDR2 FQNEAQ. CDR3 length: 12 residues.

The table lists this clone with a few counts. This sequence joins TRBV4-3 and TRBJ1-2; D uncertain. Looked up from germline, CDR1 is LGHNA and CDR2 is YSLEER. The V gene lost 3 bases and the J gene lost 1 base, with 9 bases spanning the gap. This CDR3 region has 14 residues. Here the CDR3 DNA reads TGCGCCAGCAGCCAGGACCCTCTTAACTATGGCTACACCTTC. Its protein product is CASSQDPLNYGYTF.